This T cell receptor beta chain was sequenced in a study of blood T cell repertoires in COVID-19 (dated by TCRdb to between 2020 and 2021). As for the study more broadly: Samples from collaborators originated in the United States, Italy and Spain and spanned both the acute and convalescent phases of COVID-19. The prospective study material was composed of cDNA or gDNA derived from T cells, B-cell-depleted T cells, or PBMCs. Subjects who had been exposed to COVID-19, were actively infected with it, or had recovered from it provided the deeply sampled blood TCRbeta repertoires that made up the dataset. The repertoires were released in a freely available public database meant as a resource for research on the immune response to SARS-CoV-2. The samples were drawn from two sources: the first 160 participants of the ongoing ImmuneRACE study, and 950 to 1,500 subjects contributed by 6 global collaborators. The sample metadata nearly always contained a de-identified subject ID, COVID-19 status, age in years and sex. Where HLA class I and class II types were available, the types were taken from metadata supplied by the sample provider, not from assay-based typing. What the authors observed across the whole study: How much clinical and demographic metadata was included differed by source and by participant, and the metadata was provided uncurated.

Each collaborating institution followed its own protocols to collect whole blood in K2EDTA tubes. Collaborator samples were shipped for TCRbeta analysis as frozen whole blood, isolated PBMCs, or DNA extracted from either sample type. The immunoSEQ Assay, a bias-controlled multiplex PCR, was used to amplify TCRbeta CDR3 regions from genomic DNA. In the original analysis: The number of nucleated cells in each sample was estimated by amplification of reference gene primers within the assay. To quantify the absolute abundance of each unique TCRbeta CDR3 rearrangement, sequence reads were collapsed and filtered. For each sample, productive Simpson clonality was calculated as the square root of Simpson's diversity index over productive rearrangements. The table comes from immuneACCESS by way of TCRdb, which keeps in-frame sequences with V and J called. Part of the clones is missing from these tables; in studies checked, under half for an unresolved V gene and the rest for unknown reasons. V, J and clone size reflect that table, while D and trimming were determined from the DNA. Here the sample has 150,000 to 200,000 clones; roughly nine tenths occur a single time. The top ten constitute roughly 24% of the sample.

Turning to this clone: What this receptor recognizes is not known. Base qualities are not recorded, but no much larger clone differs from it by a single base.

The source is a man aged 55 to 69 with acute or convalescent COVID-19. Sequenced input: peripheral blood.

CDR3 reads: CASTTGSTEAFF. The DNA sequence is as follows: TGTGCCAGTACAACAGGGAGTACTGAAGCTTTCTTT. This sequence uses TRBV19 and TRBJ1-1, and TRBD1 may be the D gene, going by 6 matching bases. The CDR3 starts with the cysteine, ends with the phenylalanine, and has 12 residues. The only DNA kept is the CDR3, 36 bases in frame from the first base. The germline V gene (reference sequence) specifies LNHDA as CDR1 and SQIVND as CDR2. Relative to germline, V is 7 bases shorter and J is 5 bases shorter, with 11 bases between their ends.